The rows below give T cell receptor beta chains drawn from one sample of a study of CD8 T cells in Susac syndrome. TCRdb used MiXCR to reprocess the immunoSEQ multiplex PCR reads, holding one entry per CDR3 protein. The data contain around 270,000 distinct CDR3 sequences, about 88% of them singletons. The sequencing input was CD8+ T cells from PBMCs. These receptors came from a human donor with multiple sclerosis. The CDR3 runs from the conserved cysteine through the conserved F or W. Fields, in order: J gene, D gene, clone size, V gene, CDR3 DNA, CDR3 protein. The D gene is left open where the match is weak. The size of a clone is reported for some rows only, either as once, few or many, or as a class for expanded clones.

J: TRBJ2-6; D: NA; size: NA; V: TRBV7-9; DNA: TGTGCCAGCTGGTCCCCGGAAGGCTCCACGTCTGGGGCCAACGTCCTGACTTTC; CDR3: CASWSPEGSTSGANVLTF
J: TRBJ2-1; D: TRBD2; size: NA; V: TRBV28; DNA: TGTGCCAGCACCGTATCTAGCGGAGCTTCCTACAATGAGCAGTTCTTC; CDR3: CASTVSSGASYNEQFF
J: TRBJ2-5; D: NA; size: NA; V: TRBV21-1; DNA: TGTGCCAGCAGCTGCCGGGGGGCCCAAGAGACCCAGTACTTC; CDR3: CASSCRGAQETQYF
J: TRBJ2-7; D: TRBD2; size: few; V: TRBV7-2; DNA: TGTGCCAGCAGCTTAGATACTAGCGGGGGTGAGCAGTACTTC; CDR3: CASSLDTSGGEQYF
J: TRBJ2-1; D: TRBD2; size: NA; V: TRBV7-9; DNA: TGTGCCAGCAGCTCCCCGGGACTAGCGGATGAGCAGTTCTTC; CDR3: CASSSPGLADEQFF
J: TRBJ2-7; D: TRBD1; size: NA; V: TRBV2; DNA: TGTGCCAGCAGTGGCCCGGGGACAGGGCCGCAGTACTTC; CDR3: CASSGPGTGPQYF
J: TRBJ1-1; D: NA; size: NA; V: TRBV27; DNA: TGTGCCAGCAGTTCGTCTACGAACACTGAAGCTTTCTTT; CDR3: CASSSSTNTEAFF
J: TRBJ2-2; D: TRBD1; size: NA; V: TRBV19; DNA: TGTGCCAGTAGTCTCAACAGGGGCACCGGGGAGCTGTTTTTT; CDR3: CASSLNRGTGELFF
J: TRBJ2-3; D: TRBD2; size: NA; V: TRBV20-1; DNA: TGCAGTGCTAGAGATCTGGCGGGAGAGACAGATACGCAGTATTTT; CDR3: CSARDLAGETDTQYF
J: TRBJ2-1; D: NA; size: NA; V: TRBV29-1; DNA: TGCAGCGTTCGGACGGTAATGGAGCAGTTCTTC; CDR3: CSVRTVMEQFF
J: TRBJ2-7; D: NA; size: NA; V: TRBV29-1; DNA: TGCAGCGTCGCAGCGTCCGGATTTTCCTACGAGCAGTACTTC; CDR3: CSVAASGFSYEQYF
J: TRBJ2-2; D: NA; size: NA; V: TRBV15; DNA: TGTGCCACCAGCAGTCAGGGTGGGACCGGGGAGCTGTTTTTT; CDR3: CATSSQGGTGELFF
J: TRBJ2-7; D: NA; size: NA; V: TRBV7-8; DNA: TGTGCCAGCAGCTTATATGACGGGAGCATGTACGAGCAGTACTTC; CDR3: CASSLYDGSMYEQYF
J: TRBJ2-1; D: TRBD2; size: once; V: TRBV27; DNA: TGTGCCAGCAGTTCATGGACTAGCGGCTACAATGAGCAGTTCTTC; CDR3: CASSSWTSGYNEQFF
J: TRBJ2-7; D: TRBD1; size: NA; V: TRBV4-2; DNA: TGTGCCAGCAGCTTCCGGGACAGCTCCTACGAGCAGTACTTC; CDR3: CASSFRDSSYEQYF
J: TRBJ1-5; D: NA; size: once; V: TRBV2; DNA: TGTGCCAGCACCCTCTGGACCAATCAGCCCCAGCATTTT; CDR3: CASTLWTNQPQHF
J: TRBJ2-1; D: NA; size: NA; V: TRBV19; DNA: TGTGCCAGTAGTATAGGGGCGGGAAACAATGAGCAGTTCTTC; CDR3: CASSIGAGNNEQFF
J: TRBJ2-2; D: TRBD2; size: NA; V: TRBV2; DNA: TGTGCCAGCAGTGTAACGACTAGCGGGGGAAACACCGGGGAGCTGTTTTTT; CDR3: CASSVTTSGGNTGELFF